This T cell receptor (beta chain) was found in a study of somatic mutations in cytotoxic T cells in rheumatoid arthritis. This clone was detected only once. The antigen remains unidentified. The method was immunoSEQ multiplex PCR; TCRdb's version includes in-frame clones alone and lacks a portion of them. The profile shows roughly 25,000 clones, roughly 70% of them singletons. Researchers isolated CD4+ and CD8+ cells by positive magnetic bead selection and then checked their purity by flow cytometry. The CDR3 spans 12 residues. From germline, CDR1 is SQVTM and CDR2 ANQGSEA. V dropped 8 bases and J dropped 3 bases, with 13 bases sitting between them. Study-wide points: What antigens the expanded CD8+ clones targeted remained unknown. Patients with rheumatoid arthritis showed a slight underrepresentation of TRBV07, a finding that was never subjected to any adjustment for multiple comparisons. Healthy controls showed no age-related rise in CD8+ clonality, whereas rheumatoid arthritis patients did.

This chain joins TRBV29-1 and TRBJ1-2; tentatively, D is TRBD1 (6 bases). Sample: CD8+ T cells sorted from blood. The sequence derives from a woman aged 18-29 years in good health. CDR3 amino acids: CSREGEDYGYTF. The DNA for the CDR3 is TGCAGCCGCGAGGGGGAGGACTATGGCTACACCTTC.